This T cell receptor beta chain was documented in a study of vaccination and CD4 T cells after COVID-19. The CDR3 is made up of 14 amino acids. Germline CDR1 reads SNHLY; CDR2 reads FYNNEI. V was pared by 4 bases and J by 2 bases, with 10 bases between. This sample's treatment: approximately nine-day PBMC culture with coronavirus spike peptide pools or control peptides (ViraFEST assay). Prior to the COVID-19 pandemic (2011-2018), the unexposed donor's CD4+ T cells were collected. This clonotype was observed a single time. What it recognizes is unknown. The study sequenced cultured CD4+ T cell DNA using the Oncomine TCR Beta short-read assay. Each CDR3 protein is one row after TCRdb ran MiXCR on the PCR reads. The sample shows about 6,600 distinct CDR3 sequences, approximately 32% of them seen only once.

The clonotype originates from a human donor in good health. The specimen sequenced was CD4+ T cells from blood, cultured in vitro. The rearrangement links TRBV2 to TRBJ2-3; perhaps TRBD2 as D (5 bases). The CDR3: CASSASGITDTQYF. For the CDR3, the DNA is TGTGCCAGCAGTGCAAGCGGAATCACAGATACGCAGTATTTT.